The 25 T cell receptor beta chains below were found in one sample sequenced in a study of CD8+CD57+ T cells in acquired aplastic anemia. Both TCR beta VDJ combination and CDR3 sequence profiling were carried out. Genomic DNA was the template for this profiling. TCRdb redid the calling of the reads with MiXCR, one entry per CDR3 protein. This table holds a few hundred thousand distinct CDR3 sequences, 30% to 40% found once. The sample was sorted CD4+, CD8+, or CD8+CD57+ T cells (not recorded which) from PBMCs. The receptor set was obtained from a human donor in good health, serving as a control.

The CDR3 DNA reads as TGTGCCAGCAGTGAACAGGGAAACTACTACAATGAGCAGTTCTTC. Its protein product is CASSEQGNYYNEQFF. This chain joins TRBV25-1 and TRBJ2-1, with D perhaps matching TRBD1 (5 bases). Germline V gene lookup returns CDR1 MGHDK and CDR2 SYGVNS. CDR3 length: 15 residues. The germline V and J ends were trimmed by 2 bases and 3 bases, with 11 bases remaining between them. Supplemented by reference TRBV25-1 and TRBJ2-1, the full variable domain reads EADIYQTPRYLVIGTGKKITLECSQTMGHDKMYWYQQDPGMELHLIHYSYGVNSTEKGDLSSESTVSRIRTEHFPLTLESARPSHTSQYLCASSEQGNYYNEQFFGPGTRLTVL.

V gene TRBV15 combines with J gene TRBJ2-5; 11 nucleotides match TRBD1. In germline, CDR1 is LNHNV, CDR2 YYDKDF (reference sequence). Trimming at V came to 2 bases and at J to 5 bases, leaving 7 bases not matched to a gene. CDR3 length: 16 amino acids. This chain's CDR3 is CATSRSGQGGWETQYF. CDR3 DNA: TGTGCCACCAGCAGATCGGGACAGGGGGGTTGGGAGACCCAGTACTTC.

The chain recombines TRBV7-9 with TRBJ2-7; TRBD1 aligns across 7 bases. Trimming removed 5 bases from V and 2 bases from J; junction bases left unmatched: 6. In germline, CDR1 is SEHNR, CDR2 FQNEAQ (reference sequence). The CDR3 length is 14 residues. The CDR3 is CASSPQGVAYEQYF. CDR3 nucleotide sequence: TGTGCCAGCAGCCCGCAGGGGGTCGCCTACGAGCAGTACTTC. The whole variable domain, filled in from reference TRBV7-9 and TRBJ2-7, reads DTGVSQNPRHKITKRGQNVTFRCDPISEHNRLYWYRQTLGQGPEFLTYFQNEAQLEKSRLLSDRFSAERPKGSFSTLEIQRTEQGDSAMYLCASSPQGVAYEQYFGPGTRLTVT.

The chain has TRBV2 and TRBJ2-7; maybe TRBD1 (6 bases). CDR3 length: 13 residues. Germline assignment: CDR1 SNHLY and CDR2 FYNNEI. Trimming took 8 bases from V and 5 from J, leaving 16 bases between them. CDR3 loop: CASSPSRGDEQYF. The CDR3 nucleotides read TGTGCCAGCTCACCTAGCAGGGGCGACGAGCAGTACTTC.

Remarks on this clonotype: Given the absence of the conserved phenylalanine or tryptophan at the CDR3 end, a read error is likely. CDR3 sequence (DNA): TGTGCCAGCAGCTATTACTCCGGGGAGACCCAGTACCTC. Its translation is CASSYYSGETQYL. V gene TRBV12-3 or TRBV12-4 combines with J gene TRBJ2-5; D unresolved. Trimming pared 6 bases from V and 5 bases from J, leaving 13 bases between. The length of the CDR3 is 13 residues.

The chain uses TRBV10-3 and TRBJ2-2; 10 positions agree with TRBD2. This CDR3 is 15 amino acids long. Germline CDR1 ENHRY, CDR2 SYGVKD. The trim removed 3 bases at V and 5 bases at J, leaving 3 bases unmatched. The DNA of the CDR3 is TGTGCCATCAGTGAAAAGCGGGAGGGAACCGGGGAGCTGTTTTTT. It is translated as CAISEKREGTGELFF.

The V and J genes are TRBV11-2 and TRBJ2-1; 10 bases align to TRBD2. Germline CDR1 reads SGHAT; CDR2 reads FQNNGV. CDR3 length equals 16 residues. The ends lost 1 base at V and 4 bases at J; junction bases unmatched: 4. CDR3 protein: CASSLGTSGDYNEQFF. The CDR3 DNA reads TGTGCCAGCAGCTTAGGAACTAGCGGGGATTACAATGAGCAGTTCTTC.

The chain combines TRBV19 with TRBJ1-1; TRBD1 matches 7 bases. The germline gives CDR1 LNHDA, CDR2 SQIVND (reference sequence). With V trimmed by 5 bases and J by 4 bases, 10 bases remained unmatched. The CDR3 runs 15 residues. The DNA of the CDR3 is TGTGCCAGTAGTGTTGGACAGGTGGTCATCACTGAAGCTTTCTTT. Protein product: CASSVGQVVITEAFF.

CDR3 region: CASSLTDPRNEKLFF. The CDR3 nucleotides read TGCGCCAGCAGCTTAACAGACCCGAGGAATGAAAAACTGTTTTTT. V and J are TRBV5-1 and TRBJ1-4; D is uncertain. CDR3 length: 15 residues. V was trimmed by 2 bases and J by 5 bases, leaving 13 bases between them. Germline V gene sequence: CDR1 SGHRS, CDR2 YFSETQ. Combining the CDR3 with reference TRBV5-1 and TRBJ1-4 gives the whole variable domain KAGVTQTPRYLIKTRGQQVTLSCSPISGHRSVSWYQQTPGQGLQFLFEYFSETQRNKGNFPGRFSGRQFSNSRSEMNVSTLELGDSALYLCASSLTDPRNEKLFFGSGTQLSVL.

This clonotype was counted once. The CDR3 here is CASSLEGLAVGAGELFF. CDR3 in DNA: TGTGCCAGCAGTTTAGAGGGACTAGCGGTAGGGGCCGGGGAGCTGTTTTTT. This rearrangement joins TRBV12-3 or TRBV12-4 to TRBJ2-2, with 11 bases fitting TRBD2. J gave up 6 bases and V 1 base, and 7 bases lay outside the gene matches. The CDR3 runs 17 residues.

The V and J genes are TRBV4-2 and TRBJ2-1; 15 bases match TRBD2. Germline V gives CDR1 LGHNA, CDR2 YNFKEQ. The CDR3 totals 19 residues. The ends lost 4 bases at V and 0 bases at J; junction bases unmatched: 7. The CDR3 coding sequence is TGTGCCAGCAGCCCCGGACTAGCGGGGGGGCCCCGCTCCTACAATGAGCAGTTCTTC. This gives the protein CASSPGLAGGPRSYNEQFF.

This chain connects TRBV2 to TRBJ2-3; D gene uncertain. Germline V gene sequence: CDR1 SNHLY, CDR2 FYNNEI. Trimming cost V 2 bases and J 6 bases, with 6 bases left between them. This CDR3 is 12 amino acids long. The CDR3 DNA is TGTGCCAGCAGTGAAATATCGGATACGCAGTATTTT. It codes for CASSEISDTQYF.

This clonotype was recorded at least ten times. The chain combines TRBV29-1 with TRBJ1-2; 9 bases align to TRBD1. J lost 4 bases, V lost 0 bases, and 3 bases had no gene match. CDR3 length: 14 amino acids. The germline gives CDR1 SQVTM, CDR2 ANQGSEA. The CDR3 sequence is CSVEDLDRGYGYTF. CDR3 sequence (DNA): TGCAGCGTTGAAGATCTGGACAGGGGCTATGGCTACACCTTC.

The V call is TRBV27, the J call TRBJ2-1, with D uncertain. V lost 8 bases and J lost 10, with 9 bases in between. This CDR3 region has 10 residues. CDR1 and CDR2 (germline): MNHEY, SMNVEV (reference sequence). The CDR3 DNA reads TGTGCCAGCGGCGGAGCGGAGCAGTTCTTC. Protein product: CASGGAEQFF.

The V gene is TRBV12-5, the J gene TRBJ1-1, with TRBD1 matching over 8 bases. Germline CDR1 reads LGHNT; CDR2 reads FRNRAP. V lost 1 base, J lost 10 bases, and 2 bases stayed unmatched. CDR3 length equals 12 residues. The CDR3 nucleotides read TGTGCTAGTGGTTTGGGCACAGGGGGAGCTTTCTTT. Its translation: CASGLGTGGAFF. Using reference TRBV12-5 and TRBJ1-1 for the parts outside the CDR3, the full variable domain is DARVTQTPRHKVTEMGQEVTMRCQPILGHNTVFWYRQTMMQGLELLAYFRNRAPLDDSGMPKDRFSAEMPDATLATLKIQPSEPRDSAVYFCASGLGTGGAFFGQGTRLTVV.

Many counts were recorded for this clonotype. The V gene is TRBV25-1, the J gene TRBJ2-2; D unclear. This CDR3 is built from 16 residues. Germline V gene lookup returns CDR1 MGHDK and CDR2 SYGVNS. V gave up 4 bases and J gave up 1 base, with 13 bases separating them. This chain's CDR3 is CASSGGRTGNTGELFF. The CDR3 region has the DNA TGTGCCAGCAGTGGGGGTCGGACGGGGAACACCGGGGAGCTGTTTTTT.

This clonotype was counted only a few times. A much larger clone is a single base away; this may be a read error. The chain carries TRBV2 and TRBJ1-5; weak D call: TRBD1 (6 bases). V lost 6 bases and J lost 5, with 17 bases in between. Germline V lookup: CDR1 SNHLY, CDR2 FYNNEI. The CDR3 totals 15 residues. The CDR3 DNA is TGTGCCAGCAGGGGGGCACGGGACCGAGATCAGCCCCAGCATTTT. This translates into CASRGARDRDQPQHF.

Points on this clonotype: It may be a read error: a sequence one base away is much more abundant. The chain uses TRBV12-3 or TRBV12-4 and TRBJ2-3, with 7 bases fitting TRBD1. This CDR3 contains 16 residues. Trimming removed 9 bases from V and 0 bases from J; junction bases left unmatched: 12. The CDR3 sequence is CASRDRGGHSTDTQYF. As DNA, the CDR3 is TGTGCCAGTAGGGATAGAGGGGGCCATAGCACAGATACGCAGTATTTT.

This clonotype appeared many times. The V call is TRBV15, the J call TRBJ2-7; 9 nucleotides agree with TRBD1. The germline V gene has CDR1 LNHNV and CDR2 YYDKDF (reference sequence). The CDR3 has 14 amino acids. Losses at the gene ends were 5 bases for V and 4 bases for J; bases not matched to a gene: 6. The CDR3, as DNA: TGTGCCACCAGCGGGCCGGGACAGGGTTACGAGCAGTACTTC. Translating it yields CATSGPGQGYEQYF.

This clonotype was detected a few times. This chain uses TRBV27 with TRBJ1-2; the D is unclear. Germline values: CDR1 MNHEY, CDR2 SMNVEV (reference sequence). The CDR3 runs to 16 residues. Trimming removed 5 bases at V and 4 bases at J, with 20 bases between. This chain's CDR3 is CASSLVWPGASYGYTF. The CDR3, as DNA: TGTGCCAGCAGTCTAGTCTGGCCGGGAGCTTCCTATGGCTACACCTTC.

The J gene is TRBJ2-7, the V gene TRBV2; D gene unclear. This CDR3 comprises 13 residues. Trimming took 6 bases from V and 6 from J, leaving 15 bases between them. Germline CDR1 and CDR2: SNHLY and FYNNEI. The CDR3 sequence is CASRSSSAFEQYF. CDR3 DNA sequence: TGTGCCAGCAGATCCAGTTCGGCCTTCGAGCAGTACTTC.

The chain has TRBV28 and TRBJ1-1, with 8 bases fitting TRBD1. This CDR3 is built from 15 residues. V trimming: 0 bases; J trimming: 6 bases; junction bases outside the gene matches: 6. Germline lookup yields CDR1 MDHEN and CDR2 SYDVKM. For the CDR3, the DNA is TGTGCCAGCAGTTTATGGGACAGGGTCCCATCTGAAGCTTTCTTT. Residues: CASSLWDRVPSEAFF.

Ten or more counts support this clonotype. The chain is built from TRBV5-5 and TRBJ1-5; D unresolved. Germline CDR1 and CDR2: SGHKS and YYEKEE (reference sequence). The CDR3 is 15 residues long. V was pared by 0 bases and J by 3 bases, with 10 bases between. The CDR3 DNA follows: TGTGCCAGCAGCTTGGATGTTATCTCCAATCAGCCCCAGCATTTT. This translates into CASSLDVISNQPQHF. The whole variable domain, remainder taken from reference TRBV5-5 and TRBJ1-5, is DAGVTQSPTHLIKTRGQQVTLRCSPISGHKSVSWYQQVLGQGPQFIFQYYEKEERGRGNFPDRFSARQFPNYSSELNVNALLLGDSALYLCASSLDVISNQPQHFGDGTRLSIL.

The chain carries TRBV5-6 and TRBJ1-2; D remains ambiguous. There are 13 residues in the CDR3. Trimming stripped 1 base from V and 4 bases from J, with 8 bases between. Germline V lookup: CDR1 SGHDT, CDR2 YYEEEE. The DNA of the CDR3 is TGTGCCAGCAGCTTGCCGGGGATCTATGGCTACACCTTC. Encoded protein: CASSLPGIYGYTF. Variable domain in full (rest from reference TRBV5-6 and TRBJ1-2): DAGVTQSPTHLIKTRGQQVTLRCSPKSGHDTVSWYQQALGQGPQFIFQYYEEEERQRGNFPDRFSGHQFPNYSSELNVNALLLGDSALYLCASSLPGIYGYTFGSGTRLTVV.

This clonotype has more than one count but fewer than ten. This rearrangement joins TRBV29-1 to TRBJ1-6; 8 nucleotides agree with TRBD1. The CDR3 has 15 residues. V was pared by 4 bases and J by 9 bases, with 11 bases of the junction left unmatched. CDR1 and CDR2 from the germline V gene are SQVTM and ANQGSEA. This chain's CDR3 is CSVGTGSIVGSPLHF. The CDR3, as DNA: TGCAGCGTTGGGACAGGGAGTATCGTCGGTTCACCCCTCCACTTT.